These T cell receptor beta chains were read from a single sample in a study of blood T cell repertoires in COVID-19. Assay used: immunoSEQ multiplex PCR; TCRdb lists only in-frame clones, some missing. The data contain about 78,000 clones, more than 75% of them singletons. Source material: peripheral blood. These receptors came from a woman aged 60 to 75 with acute or convalescent COVID-19. The CDR3 runs from the conserved cysteine through the conserved F or W. Each record gives: J gene, D gene, clone size, V gene, CDR3 protein, CDR3 DNA. The D gene is left open where the match is weak. Not every row has a clone size; where given, it reads once, few, many or a size class.

j_gene: TRBJ1-1; d_gene: NA; abundance: NA; v_gene: TRBV5-1; CDR3aa: CASSEGPNRNTEAFF; CDR3nt: TGCGCCAGCAGCGAGGGTCCTAACCGGAACACTGAAGCTTTCTTT
j_gene: TRBJ2-7; d_gene: NA; abundance: once; v_gene: TRBV2; CDR3aa: CASSGQGGLYEQYF; CDR3nt: TGTGCCAGCAGTGGTCAGGGTGGTCTCTACGAGCAGTACTTC
j_gene: TRBJ2-1; d_gene: TRBD2; abundance: once; v_gene: TRBV5-5; CDR3aa: CASSPALAGNYNEQFF; CDR3nt: TGTGCCAGCAGCCCCGCCCTAGCGGGAAACTACAATGAGCAGTTCTTC
j_gene: TRBJ1-2; d_gene: NA; abundance: NA; v_gene: TRBV28; CDR3aa: CASSPLGTLRPLNYGYTF; CDR3nt: TGTGCCAGCAGTCCTCTCGGGACACTACGTCCCCTAAACTATGGCTACACCTTC
j_gene: TRBJ1-4; d_gene: TRBD1; abundance: NA; v_gene: TRBV7-6; CDR3aa: CASSSGTGGAWEKLFF; CDR3nt: TGTGCCAGCAGCTCCGGGACAGGGGGCGCTTGGGAAAAACTGTTTTTT
j_gene: TRBJ1-1; d_gene: NA; abundance: NA; v_gene: TRBV29-1; CDR3aa: CSVDWGGTEAFF; CDR3nt: TGCAGCGTTGATTGGGGGGGTACTGAAGCTTTCTTT
j_gene: TRBJ1-1; d_gene: NA; abundance: NA; v_gene: TRBV30; CDR3aa: CAWSVLDSQAFF; CDR3nt: TGTGCCTGGAGTGTACTCGACAGCCAAGCTTTCTTT
j_gene: TRBJ2-2; d_gene: NA; abundance: once; v_gene: TRBV3-1/TRBV3-2; CDR3aa: CASSRRGGGELFF; CDR3nt: TGTGCCAGCAGCAGGAGGGGTGGCGGGGAGCTGTTTTTT
j_gene: TRBJ1-1; d_gene: NA; abundance: NA; v_gene: TRBV29-1; CDR3aa: CSVVNLGGAAGTEAFF; CDR3nt: TGCAGCGTTGTCAATTTAGGGGGGGCCGCGGGCACTGAAGCTTTCTTT
j_gene: TRBJ1-6; d_gene: TRBD1; abundance: NA; v_gene: TRBV6-5; CDR3aa: CASSRVGDSNSPLHF; CDR3nt: TGTGCCAGCAGTCGCGTCGGGGACAGCAATTCACCCCTCCACTTT
j_gene: TRBJ2-5; d_gene: TRBD2; abundance: NA; v_gene: TRBV27; CDR3aa: CASSSLGTSGETQYF; CDR3nt: TGTGCCAGCAGTTCCCTGGGGACTAGCGGAGAGACCCAGTACTTC
j_gene: TRBJ2-1; d_gene: TRBD2; abundance: NA; v_gene: TRBV27; CDR3aa: CASSLSASGNEQFF; CDR3nt: TGTGCCAGCAGTTTATCGGCTAGCGGAAATGAGCAGTTCTTC
j_gene: TRBJ2-5; d_gene: NA; abundance: NA; v_gene: TRBV4-3; CDR3aa: CASSQDQGAGETQYF; CDR3nt: TGCGCCAGCAGCCAAGATCAAGGGGCCGGGGAGACCCAGTACTTC
j_gene: TRBJ2-5; d_gene: TRBD2; abundance: NA; v_gene: TRBV5-1; CDR3aa: CASSLTSGRGETQYF; CDR3nt: TGCGCCAGCAGCTTGACTAGCGGGAGAGGAGAGACCCAGTACTTC
j_gene: TRBJ2-1; d_gene: NA; abundance: NA; v_gene: TRBV19; CDR3aa: CASRPFRPDTEQFF; CDR3nt: TGTGCCAGTAGACCGTTTAGGCCCGACACTGAGCAGTTCTTC
j_gene: TRBJ1-2; d_gene: TRBD1; abundance: NA; v_gene: TRBV24-1; CDR3aa: CATRSPGQGGGYTF; CDR3nt: TGTGCCACCAGATCGCCGGGACAGGGTGGAGGCTACACCTTC
j_gene: TRBJ1-4; d_gene: NA; abundance: NA; v_gene: TRBV18; CDR3aa: CASSPLRAGNEKLFF; CDR3nt: TGTGCCAGCTCCCCCTTGCGAGCAGGGAACGAAAAACTGTTTTTT
j_gene: TRBJ2-3; d_gene: NA; abundance: NA; v_gene: TRBV7-9; CDR3aa: CASSLVVPRDTQYF; CDR3nt: TGTGCCAGCAGCTTAGTAGTGCCACGTGATACGCAGTATTTT
j_gene: TRBJ2-2; d_gene: TRBD1; abundance: NA; v_gene: TRBV11-2; CDR3aa: CASSLEGQVISRELFF; CDR3nt: TGTGCCAGCAGCTTGGAAGGACAGGTGATTTCCCGGGAGCTGTTTTTT
j_gene: TRBJ2-5; d_gene: TRBD1; abundance: NA; v_gene: TRBV7-6; CDR3aa: CASSLNTGTAETQYF; CDR3nt: TGTGCCAGCAGCTTAAACACCGGGACAGCAGAGACCCAGTACTTC
j_gene: TRBJ1-5; d_gene: TRBD1; abundance: NA; v_gene: TRBV15; CDR3aa: CATSTGQGLNQPQHF; CDR3nt: TGTGCCACCAGCACGGGACAGGGTTTAAATCAGCCCCAGCATTTT
j_gene: TRBJ2-2; d_gene: NA; abundance: NA; v_gene: TRBV3-1/TRBV3-2; CDR3aa: CASSHRGHGELFF; CDR3nt: TGTGCCAGCAGCCACCGTGGGCACGGGGAGCTGTTTTTT
j_gene: TRBJ1-1; d_gene: NA; abundance: NA; v_gene: TRBV5-5; CDR3aa: CASSLESNTEAFF; CDR3nt: TGTGCCAGCAGCTTGGAGAGTAACACTGAAGCTTTCTTT
j_gene: TRBJ2-7; d_gene: NA; abundance: NA; v_gene: TRBV28; CDR3aa: CASSLPSGLAYEQYF; CDR3nt: TGTGCCAGCAGCCTTCCCAGCGGACTCGCCTACGAGCAGTACTTC
j_gene: TRBJ2-4; d_gene: NA; abundance: NA; v_gene: TRBV6-2/TRBV6-3; CDR3aa: CASSPSSKNIQYF; CDR3nt: TGTGCCAGCAGTCCGAGCTCTAAAAACATTCAGTACTTC
j_gene: TRBJ2-3; d_gene: TRBD1; abundance: NA; v_gene: TRBV24-1; CDR3aa: CATRTGNTDTQYF; CDR3nt: TGTGCCACAAGGACAGGGAACACAGATACGCAGTATTTT
j_gene: TRBJ2-7; d_gene: TRBD2; abundance: NA; v_gene: TRBV6-5; CDR3aa: CASRGAGVSYEQYF; CDR3nt: TGTGCCAGCAGGGGAGCGGGAGTGTCCTACGAGCAGTACTTC
j_gene: TRBJ1-1; d_gene: NA; abundance: NA; v_gene: TRBV19; CDR3aa: CASSDTSNTEAFF; CDR3nt: TGTGCCAGTAGCGACACCTCGAACACTGAAGCTTTCTTT
j_gene: TRBJ2-3; d_gene: NA; abundance: NA; v_gene: TRBV5-1; CDR3aa: CASSPRDLYTDTQYF; CDR3nt: TGCGCCAGCAGCCCGAGGGACTTATACACAGATACGCAGTATTTT
j_gene: TRBJ2-1; d_gene: TRBD2; abundance: NA; v_gene: TRBV5-1; CDR3aa: CASSWDPAGSNEQFF; CDR3nt: TGCGCCAGCAGCTGGGACCCAGCGGGAAGCAATGAGCAGTTCTTC
j_gene: TRBJ2-3; d_gene: NA; abundance: NA; v_gene: TRBV7-9; CDR3aa: CASSLEQVTDTQYF; CDR3nt: TGTGCCAGCAGCTTAGAACAAGTCACAGATACGCAGTATTTT
j_gene: TRBJ2-1; d_gene: NA; abundance: NA; v_gene: TRBV10-2; CDR3aa: CASREGGAHEQFF; CDR3nt: TGCGCCAGCAGGGAGGGGGGGGCACATGAGCAGTTCTTC
j_gene: TRBJ1-4; d_gene: TRBD1; abundance: NA; v_gene: TRBV5-1; CDR3aa: CASSGTGEMNEKLFF; CDR3nt: TGCGCCAGCAGCGGGACAGGGGAAATGAATGAAAAACTGTTTTTT
j_gene: TRBJ2-1; d_gene: TRBD2; abundance: NA; v_gene: TRBV5-5; CDR3aa: CASSLAPGLAGANEQFF; CDR3nt: TGTGCCAGCAGCTTGGCCCCGGGACTAGCGGGAGCCAATGAGCAGTTCTTC
j_gene: TRBJ1-2; d_gene: TRBD1; abundance: NA; v_gene: TRBV2; CDR3aa: CASSEDRGSAGYTF; CDR3nt: TGTGCCAGCAGCGAGGACAGGGGGTCGGCTGGCTACACCTTC
j_gene: TRBJ2-2; d_gene: NA; abundance: NA; v_gene: TRBV21-1; CDR3aa: CASSRTSGRVGTGELFF; CDR3nt: TGTGCCAGCAGCAGAACTAGCGGGAGGGTTGGCACCGGGGAGCTGTTTTTT
j_gene: TRBJ1-1; d_gene: TRBD1; abundance: NA; v_gene: TRBV6-2/TRBV6-3; CDR3aa: CASSKGQGDTEAFF; CDR3nt: TGTGCCAGCAGTAAGGGACAGGGGGACACTGAAGCTTTCTTT
j_gene: TRBJ1-1; d_gene: NA; abundance: NA; v_gene: TRBV7-3; CDR3aa: CASAGGMNTEAFF; CDR3nt: TGTGCCAGCGCCGGGGGTATGAACACTGAAGCTTTCTTT
j_gene: TRBJ2-6; d_gene: TRBD1; abundance: NA; v_gene: TRBV7-6; CDR3aa: CASSSTGSSGANVLTF; CDR3nt: TGTGCCAGCAGCTCGACAGGGTCCTCTGGGGCCAACGTCCTGACTTTC
j_gene: TRBJ2-5; d_gene: TRBD1; abundance: NA; v_gene: TRBV5-1; CDR3aa: CASSRDRQETQYF; CDR3nt: TGCGCCAGCAGCCGGGACAGGCAAGAGACCCAGTACTTC
j_gene: TRBJ1-2; d_gene: TRBD1; abundance: NA; v_gene: TRBV19; CDR3aa: CASTPSGDRARDYGYTF; CDR3nt: TGTGCCAGTACCCCAAGCGGGGACAGGGCCAGGGACTATGGCTACACCTTC
j_gene: TRBJ2-1; d_gene: TRBD1; abundance: once; v_gene: TRBV5-4; CDR3aa: CASSSGQGNYNEQFF; CDR3nt: TGTGCCAGCAGCTCCGGACAGGGAAACTACAATGAGCAGTTCTTC
j_gene: TRBJ2-1; d_gene: NA; abundance: once; v_gene: TRBV6-5; CDR3aa: CASTTQEIEQFF; CDR3nt: TGTGCCAGCACAACGCAGGAAATTGAGCAGTTCTTC